This is a list of T cell receptor beta chains from one sample in a study of blood T cell repertoires in COVID-19. The table came from immunoSEQ multiplex PCR; TCRdb's copy has only in-frame clones and leaves some out. The sample yields 250,000 or so clones, approximately 89% seen once. The sequenced sample consisted of PBMCs or T cells enriched from blood (not recorded which). The receptors come from a woman in her forties who had been exposed to COVID-19. CDR3s include the opening cysteine and the closing phenylalanine or tryptophan. A D gene is named only where the DNA matches it firmly. Some rows have no size entry. The others give once, few or many, or a class for an expanded clone.

DNA: TGTGCCTGGAAGGGCAGGGAAGAGACCCAGTACTTC
CDR3: CAWKGREETQYF
length: 12
D: NA
size: NA
J: TRBJ2-5
V: TRBV30

DNA: TGTGCCTGGAGTACGGGAATCATCACGGGGACCCAGTACTTC
CDR3: CAWSTGIITGTQYF
length: 14
D: NA
size: NA
J: TRBJ2-5
V: TRBV30

DNA: TGTGCCAGCAGTTTACTAGCGGGGGGGCCTGAGACCCAGTACTTC
CDR3: CASSLLAGGPETQYF
length: 15
D: TRBD2
size: NA
J: TRBJ2-5
V: TRBV28

DNA: TGTGCCAGTAGTATAACGCGGACAGGGGACAATCAGCCCCAGCATTTT
CDR3: CASSITRTGDNQPQHF
length: 16
D: TRBD1
size: NA
J: TRBJ1-5
V: TRBV19

DNA: TGTGCCAGCAGACCCGGACAGGGGATGGAGACCCAGTACTTC
CDR3: CASRPGQGMETQYF
length: 14
D: TRBD1
size: NA
J: TRBJ2-5
V: TRBV5-6

DNA: TGTGCCAGCAGCTTGAGGCGGGAGAGGGCAGATACGCAGTATTTT
CDR3: CASSLRRERADTQYF
length: 15
D: TRBD2
size: few
J: TRBJ2-3
V: TRBV5-5

DNA: TGTGCCAGTAGTAGCGGGCCAATCGACAATGAGCAGTTCTTC
CDR3: CASSSGPIDNEQFF
length: 14
D: NA
size: NA
J: TRBJ2-1
V: TRBV19

DNA: TGTGCCAGCAGGATGGACAGGTCGTACGAGCAGTACTTC
CDR3: CASRMDRSYEQYF
length: 13
D: TRBD1
size: once
J: TRBJ2-7
V: TRBV6-5

DNA: TGTGCCAGCACCCTGGGTGGGGCATCAGCCTATGGCTACACCTTC
CDR3: CASTLGGASAYGYTF
length: 15
D: NA
size: few
J: TRBJ1-2
V: TRBV2

DNA: TGTGCCAGCAGCTTGGATACAGCAGCGAACACTGAAGCTTTCTTT
CDR3: CASSLDTAANTEAFF
length: 15
D: NA
size: NA
J: TRBJ1-1
V: TRBV5-1

DNA: TGTGCCAGCAGCTTCCGGGACAGGGGGCCCACTGAAGCTTTCTTT
CDR3: CASSFRDRGPTEAFF
length: 15
D: TRBD1
size: few
J: TRBJ1-1
V: TRBV5-4

DNA: TGTGCCTCGAGGGGGGCGGGACAGGCCTTTTTCTTC
CDR3: CASRGAGQAFFF
length: 12
D: TRBD1
size: NA
J: TRBJ2-1
V: TRBV30

DNA: TGTGCCAGCAGCCTCCATCAGACAGGGTTAGAGACCCAGTACTTC
CDR3: CASSLHQTGLETQYF
length: 15
D: TRBD1
size: many
J: TRBJ2-5
V: TRBV3-1/TRBV3-2

DNA: TGTGCCAGCAGCCCCGCCGACAGGCCATCTAACTATGGCTACACCTTC
CDR3: CASSPADRPSNYGYTF
length: 16
D: NA
size: NA
J: TRBJ1-2
V: TRBV5-4

DNA: TGTGCCAGCAGGCAAGCGGCTAGTCGTGGAGATACGCAGTATTTT
CDR3: CASRQAASRGDTQYF
length: 15
D: NA
size: once
J: TRBJ2-3
V: TRBV4-2

DNA: TGCAGTGCTAGTGACACAGCGGGGGGTAGTACGGATACGCAGTATTTT
CDR3: CSASDTAGGSTDTQYF
length: 16
D: TRBD2
size: NA
J: TRBJ2-3
V: TRBV20-1

DNA: TGTGCCAGCTCACTGCGGACAGGGGGCAATCAGCCCCAGCATTTT
CDR3: CASSLRTGGNQPQHF
length: 15
D: TRBD1
size: once
J: TRBJ1-5
V: TRBV18

DNA: TGTGCCAGCAGCGTAGCTTTCAGGGTCAGGCGACAGCCCCAGCATTTT
CDR3: CASSVAFRVRRQPQHF
length: 16
D: NA
size: NA
J: TRBJ1-5
V: TRBV9

DNA: TGTGCCTGGAGTGCCAGGGGAAACACTGAAGCTTTCTTT
CDR3: CAWSARGNTEAFF
length: 13
D: NA
size: NA
J: TRBJ1-1
V: TRBV30

DNA: TGTGCCAGCAGCTTGACAGGGGGCCACGGAAACACCATATATTTT
CDR3: CASSLTGGHGNTIYF
length: 15
D: TRBD1
size: NA
J: TRBJ1-3
V: TRBV7-3

DNA: TGTGCCAGCAGCTTGGCTCTACAGGGGCCCACTGAAGCTTTCTTT
CDR3: CASSLALQGPTEAFF
length: 15
D: TRBD1
size: NA
J: TRBJ1-1
V: TRBV5-8

DNA: TGTGCCAGCAGCTTAACGTTGGCAGGGGATGGCTACACCTTC
CDR3: CASSLTLAGDGYTF
length: 14
D: NA
size: NA
J: TRBJ1-2
V: TRBV7-3

DNA: TGTGCCAGCAGCAAAGCAAGAGAGGACACTGAAGCTTTCTTT
CDR3: CASSKAREDTEAFF
length: 14
D: NA
size: NA
J: TRBJ1-1
V: TRBV21-1

DNA: TGTGCCAGCAGCCAAGGGACTAGCACAGATACGCAGTATTTT
CDR3: CASSQGTSTDTQYF
length: 14
D: NA
size: NA
J: TRBJ2-3
V: TRBV3-1/TRBV3-2

DNA: TGTGCCAGCAGTTCCCTGGAGGCCTACGAGCAGTACTTC
CDR3: CASSSLEAYEQYF
length: 13
D: NA
size: NA
J: TRBJ2-7
V: TRBV6-5

DNA: TGTGCCAGCAGCCGGAGTAGGTTGGAGCAGCCCCAGCATTTT
CDR3: CASSRSRLEQPQHF
length: 14
D: NA
size: NA
J: TRBJ1-5
V: TRBV28

DNA: TGTGCCAGCAGCCCCCGACTAGCGGGAGTTGAGAACACCGGGGAGCTGTTTTTT
CDR3: CASSPRLAGVENTGELFF
length: 18
D: TRBD2
size: NA
J: TRBJ2-2
V: TRBV4-2

DNA: TGCGCCAGCAGCCAGGCCCAAGAGACCCAGTACTTC
CDR3: CASSQAQETQYF
length: 12
D: NA
size: NA
J: TRBJ2-5
V: TRBV5-1

DNA: TGTGCCAGCAGCTACGGGACAGCGCCGTGGGGCTACACCTTC
CDR3: CASSYGTAPWGYTF
length: 14
D: TRBD1
size: once
J: TRBJ1-2
V: TRBV7-2

DNA: TGTGCCAGCAGTCACAGGGGGCGAAATAACTATGGCTACACCTTC
CDR3: CASSHRGRNNYGYTF
length: 15
D: TRBD1
size: NA
J: TRBJ1-2
V: TRBV3-1/TRBV3-2

DNA: TGTGCCAGCAGCGTAGAGACAGGGCGGACCGGGGAGCTGTTTTTT
CDR3: CASSVETGRTGELFF
length: 15
D: TRBD1
size: NA
J: TRBJ2-2
V: TRBV9